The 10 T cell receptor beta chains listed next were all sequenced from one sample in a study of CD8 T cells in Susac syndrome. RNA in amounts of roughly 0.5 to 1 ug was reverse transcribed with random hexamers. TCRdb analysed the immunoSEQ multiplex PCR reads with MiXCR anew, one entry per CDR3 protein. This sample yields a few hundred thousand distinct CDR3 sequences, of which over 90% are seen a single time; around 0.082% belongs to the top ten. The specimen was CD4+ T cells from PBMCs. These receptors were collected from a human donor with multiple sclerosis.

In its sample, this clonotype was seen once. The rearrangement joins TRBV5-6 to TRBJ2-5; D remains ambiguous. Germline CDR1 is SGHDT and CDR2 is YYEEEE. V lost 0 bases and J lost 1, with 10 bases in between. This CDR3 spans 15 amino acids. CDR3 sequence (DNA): TGTGCCAGCAGCTTGGTAGGCCCCACCCAAGAGACCCAGTACTTC. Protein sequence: CASSLVGPTQETQYF.

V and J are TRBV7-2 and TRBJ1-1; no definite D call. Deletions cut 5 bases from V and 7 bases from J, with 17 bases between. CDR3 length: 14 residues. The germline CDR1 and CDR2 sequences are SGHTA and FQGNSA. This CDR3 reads CASSPSGQLYEAFF. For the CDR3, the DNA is TGTGCCAGCAGCCCAAGCGGGCAGCTCTATGAAGCTTTCTTT. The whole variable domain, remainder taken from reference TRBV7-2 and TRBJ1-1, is GAGVSQSPSNKVTEKGKDVELRCDPISGHTALYWYRQSLGQGLEFLIYFQGNSAPDKSGLPSDRFSAERTGGSVSTLTIQRTQQEDSAVYLCASSPSGQLYEAFFGQGTRLTVV.

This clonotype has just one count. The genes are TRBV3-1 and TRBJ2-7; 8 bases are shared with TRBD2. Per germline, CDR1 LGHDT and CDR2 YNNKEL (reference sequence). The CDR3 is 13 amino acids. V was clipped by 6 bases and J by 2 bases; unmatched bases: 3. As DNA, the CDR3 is TGTGCCAGCAGGGCGGGGGGTACCTACGAGCAGTACTTC. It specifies CASRAGGTYEQYF.

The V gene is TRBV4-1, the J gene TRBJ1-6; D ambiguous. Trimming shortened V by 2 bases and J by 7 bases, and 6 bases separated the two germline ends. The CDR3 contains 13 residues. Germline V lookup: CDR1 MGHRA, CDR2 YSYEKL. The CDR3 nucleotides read TGCGCCAGCAGCCAAAACGGCAATTCACCCCTCCACTTT. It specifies CASSQNGNSPLHF.

CDR3 nucleotides: TGCAGCGCTTCCGGGCGCCCGAACACTGAAGCTTTCTTT. Its protein product is CSASGRPNTEAFF. The rearrangement uses TRBV29-1 and TRBJ1-1; D not certain. CDR3 length: 13 residues. Trimming pared 7 bases from V and 1 base from J, leaving 13 bases between. Germline V gene sequence: CDR1 SQVTM, CDR2 ANQGSEA.

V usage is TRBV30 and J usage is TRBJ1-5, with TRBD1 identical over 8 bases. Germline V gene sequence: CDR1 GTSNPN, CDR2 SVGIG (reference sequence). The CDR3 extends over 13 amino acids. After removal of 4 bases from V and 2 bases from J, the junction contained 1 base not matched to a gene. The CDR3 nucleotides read TGTGCCTGGACGGACAGGGGCAATCAGCCCCAGCATTTT. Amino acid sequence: CAWTDRGNQPQHF. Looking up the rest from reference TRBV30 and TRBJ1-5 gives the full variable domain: SQTIHQWPATLVQPVGSPLSLECTVEGTSNPNLYWYRQAAGRGLQLLFYSVGIGQISSEVPQNLSASRPQDRQFILSSKKLLLSDSGFYLCAWTDRGNQPQHFGDGTRLSIL.

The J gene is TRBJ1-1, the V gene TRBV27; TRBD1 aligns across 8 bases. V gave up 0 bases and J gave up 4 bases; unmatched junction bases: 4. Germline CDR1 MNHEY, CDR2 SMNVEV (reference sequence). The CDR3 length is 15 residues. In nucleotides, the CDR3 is TGTGCCAGCAGTTTATCGGACAGGGCGGGCACTGAAGCTTTCTTT. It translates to CASSLSDRAGTEAFF.

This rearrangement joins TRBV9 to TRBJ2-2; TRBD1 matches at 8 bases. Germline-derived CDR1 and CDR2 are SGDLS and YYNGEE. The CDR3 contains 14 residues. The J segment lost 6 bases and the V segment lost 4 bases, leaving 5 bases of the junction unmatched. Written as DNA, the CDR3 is TGTGCCAGCAGCCCGCAGGGGGCGGCCGGGGAGCTGTTTTTT. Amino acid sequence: CASSPQGAAGELFF. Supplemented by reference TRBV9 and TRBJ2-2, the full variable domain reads DSGVTQTPKHLITATGQRVTLRCSPRSGDLSVYWYQQSLDQGLQFLIQYYNGEERAKGNILERFSAQQFPDLHSELNLSSLELGDSALYFCASSPQGAAGELFFGEGSRLTVL.

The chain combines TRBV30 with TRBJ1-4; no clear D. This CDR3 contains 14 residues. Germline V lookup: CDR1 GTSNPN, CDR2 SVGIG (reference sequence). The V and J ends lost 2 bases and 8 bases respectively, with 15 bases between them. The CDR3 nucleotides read TGTGCCTGGAGTCCGGACGATGTTTGGGAAAAACTGTTTTTT. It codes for CAWSPDDVWEKLFF.

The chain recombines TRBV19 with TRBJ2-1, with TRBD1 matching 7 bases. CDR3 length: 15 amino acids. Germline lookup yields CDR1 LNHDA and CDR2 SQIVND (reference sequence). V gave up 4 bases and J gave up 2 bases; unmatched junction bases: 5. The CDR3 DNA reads TGTGCCAGTAGTAAACAGGGGCTACCCTACAATGAGCAGTTCTTC. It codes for CASSKQGLPYNEQFF.